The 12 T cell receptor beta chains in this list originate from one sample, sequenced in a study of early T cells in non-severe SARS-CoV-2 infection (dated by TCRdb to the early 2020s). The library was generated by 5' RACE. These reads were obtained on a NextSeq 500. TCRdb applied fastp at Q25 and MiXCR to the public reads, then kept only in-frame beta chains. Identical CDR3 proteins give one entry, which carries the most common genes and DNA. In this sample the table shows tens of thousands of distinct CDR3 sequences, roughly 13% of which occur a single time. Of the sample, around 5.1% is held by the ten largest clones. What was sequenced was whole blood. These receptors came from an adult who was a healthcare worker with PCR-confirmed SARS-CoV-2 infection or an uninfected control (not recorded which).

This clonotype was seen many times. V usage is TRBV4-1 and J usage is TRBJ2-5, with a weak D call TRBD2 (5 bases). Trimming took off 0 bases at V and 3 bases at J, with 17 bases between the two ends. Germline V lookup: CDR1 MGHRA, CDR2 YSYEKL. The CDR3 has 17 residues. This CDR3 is CASSQDVIRGSEETQYF. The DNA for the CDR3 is TGCGCCAGCAGCCAAGACGTTATTCGGGGTTCGGAAGAGACCCAGTACTTC.

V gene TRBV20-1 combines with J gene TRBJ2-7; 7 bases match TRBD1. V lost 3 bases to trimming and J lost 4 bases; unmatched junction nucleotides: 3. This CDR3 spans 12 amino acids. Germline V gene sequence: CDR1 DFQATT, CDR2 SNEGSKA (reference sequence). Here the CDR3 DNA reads TGCAGTGCTAGGCCGGGACAGTACGAGCAGTACTTC. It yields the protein CSARPGQYEQYF.

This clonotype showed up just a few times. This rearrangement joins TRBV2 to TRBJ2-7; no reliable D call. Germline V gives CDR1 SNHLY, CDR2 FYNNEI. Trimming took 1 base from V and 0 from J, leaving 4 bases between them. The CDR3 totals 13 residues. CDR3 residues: CASSEGNSYEQYF. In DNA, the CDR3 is TGTGCCAGCAGTGAAGGCAACTCCTACGAGCAGTACTTC.

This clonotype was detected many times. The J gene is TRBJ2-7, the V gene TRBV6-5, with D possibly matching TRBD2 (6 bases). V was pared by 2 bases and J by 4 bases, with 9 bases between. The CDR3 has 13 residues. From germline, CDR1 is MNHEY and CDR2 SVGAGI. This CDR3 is CASSYRRGYEQYF. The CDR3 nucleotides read TGTGCCAGCAGTTACCGACGGGGGTACGAGCAGTACTTC.

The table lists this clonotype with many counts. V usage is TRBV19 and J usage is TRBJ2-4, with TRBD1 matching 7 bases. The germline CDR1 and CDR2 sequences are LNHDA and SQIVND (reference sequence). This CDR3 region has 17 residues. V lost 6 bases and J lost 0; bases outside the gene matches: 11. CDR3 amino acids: CASSRYTTGAAKNIQYF. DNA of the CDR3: TGTGCCAGTAGCCGCTATACTACAGGGGCAGCCAAAAACATTCAGTACTTC.

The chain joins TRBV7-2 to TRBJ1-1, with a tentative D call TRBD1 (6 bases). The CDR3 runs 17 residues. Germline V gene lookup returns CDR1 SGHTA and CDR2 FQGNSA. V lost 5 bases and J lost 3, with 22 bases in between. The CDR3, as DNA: TGTGCCAGCAGCCCGACACAGGGAACCCTCTTCTACACTGAAGCTTTCTTT. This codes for CASSPTQGTLFYTEAFF.

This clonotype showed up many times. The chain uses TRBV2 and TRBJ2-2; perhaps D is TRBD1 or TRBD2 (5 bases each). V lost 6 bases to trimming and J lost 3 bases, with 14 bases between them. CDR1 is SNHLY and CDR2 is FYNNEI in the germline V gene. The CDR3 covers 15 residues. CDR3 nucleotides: TGTGCCAGCAGGCCCGGGGCCGTACACACCGGGGAGCTGTTTTTT. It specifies CASRPGAVHTGELFF.

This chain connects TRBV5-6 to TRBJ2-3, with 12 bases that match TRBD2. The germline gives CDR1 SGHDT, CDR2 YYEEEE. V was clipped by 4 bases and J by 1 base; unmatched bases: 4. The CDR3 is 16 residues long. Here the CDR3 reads CASSRTSGARTDTQYF. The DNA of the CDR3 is TGTGCCAGCAGCCGGACTAGCGGGGCCCGCACAGATACGCAGTATTTT.

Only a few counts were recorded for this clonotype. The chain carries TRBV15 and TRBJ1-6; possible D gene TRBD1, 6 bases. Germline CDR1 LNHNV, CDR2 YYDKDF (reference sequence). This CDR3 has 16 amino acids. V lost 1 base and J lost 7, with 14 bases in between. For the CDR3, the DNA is TGTGCCACCAGCAGAGGGGAGGACAGACTCAATTCACCCCTCCACTTT. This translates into CATSRGEDRLNSPLHF.

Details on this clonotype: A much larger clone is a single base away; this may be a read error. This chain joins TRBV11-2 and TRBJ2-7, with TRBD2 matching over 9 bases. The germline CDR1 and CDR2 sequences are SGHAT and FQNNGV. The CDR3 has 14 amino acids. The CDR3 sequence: CTSSLGAGGYEQYF. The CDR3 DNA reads TGTACCAGCAGCTTAGGAGCGGGGGGCTACGAGCAGTACTTC.

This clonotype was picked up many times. The CDR3 is CASGTGYTLAKNIQYF. The CDR3 DNA reads as TGTGCCAGTGGGACCGGGTATACACTAGCCAAAAACATTCAGTACTTC. The chain carries TRBV19 and TRBJ2-4; tentatively, D is TRBD1 or TRBD2 (5 bases each). The length of the CDR3 is 16 residues. V was cut by 8 bases and J by 0 bases, with 17 bases left in between. CDR1 is LNHDA and CDR2 is SQIVND in the germline V gene (reference sequence).

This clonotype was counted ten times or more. The CDR3 region has the DNA TGCGCCAGCAGCTCTCGAATAGCGGGGGGGCCGAGCACCGGGGAGCTGTTTTTT. Translating it yields CASSSRIAGGPSTGELFF. The chain uses TRBV5-1 and TRBJ2-2; 11 bases map to TRBD2. V was clipped by 3 bases and J by 4 bases; unmatched bases: 11. This CDR3 region has 18 residues. Germline values: CDR1 SGHRS, CDR2 YFSETQ.